Listed here are 8 T cell receptor beta chains from one sample, sequenced in a study of blood T cell repertoires in COVID-19. Sequencing used immunoSEQ multiplex PCR; TCRdb keeps in-frame clones, though not all of them. The data show 200,000 to 250,000 clones, with approximately 90% seen just once and roughly 6% held by the top ten. What was sequenced was PBMCs or T cells enriched from blood (not recorded which). The receptors here all came from a woman aged 25 to 39 with acute COVID-19.

This clone is a singleton in its sample. This sequence joins TRBV11-2 and TRBJ2-1; 8 bases align to TRBD2. Germline CDR1 and CDR2: SGHAT and FQNNGV. CDR3 length: 15 amino acids. The ends lost 0 bases at V and 7 bases at J; junction bases unmatched: 5. CDR3: CASSLDRLAGNEQFF. The DNA for the CDR3 is TGTGCCAGCAGCTTAGATCGCCTAGCGGGTAATGAGCAGTTCTTC.

This chain links TRBV25-1 with TRBJ1-2; unclear D gene. Germline values: CDR1 MGHDK, CDR2 SYGVNS. The V end was cut by 2 bases, the J end by 3 bases, with 4 bases between. The CDR3 totals 12 residues. CDR3: CASSERDYGYTF. Written as DNA, the CDR3 is TGTGCCAGCAGTGAACGGGACTATGGCTACACCTTC.

Concerning this clone itself: Within the sample, other DNA sequences also encode this same CDR3. The chain has TRBV6-5 and TRBJ2-7, with 8 bases identical to TRBD1. The J segment lost 0 bases and the V segment lost 5 bases, leaving 3 bases of the junction unmatched. Germline assignment: CDR1 MNHEY and CDR2 SVGAGI. The CDR3 covers 14 residues. The CDR3 protein is CASSRDRGSYEQYF. CDR3 coding DNA: TGTGCCAGCAGTCGCGACAGGGGCTCCTACGAGCAGTACTTC.

The chain links TRBV7-8 to TRBJ1-5; TRBD1 is a possible D gene (6 bases). Trimming pared 4 bases from V and 7 bases from J, leaving 17 bases between. The CDR3 contains 15 residues. CDR1 is SGHVS and CDR2 is FQNEAQ in the germline V gene. CDR3 amino acids: CASSSPGGAGQPQHF. The CDR3 nucleotides are TGTGCCAGCAGCTCTCCGGGGGGGGCGGGACAGCCCCAGCATTTT.

This chain links TRBV6-5 with TRBJ1-5, with D hard to call. Germline CDR1 and CDR2: MNHEY and SVGAGI. V was trimmed by 5 bases and J by 0 bases, leaving 11 bases between them. This CDR3 contains 15 residues. The DNA of the CDR3 is TGTGCCAGCAGTAGTCAACAGTATAGCAATCAGCCCCAGCATTTT. It codes for CASSSQQYSNQPQHF.

The chain uses TRBV28 and TRBJ1-5, with 10 bases fitting TRBD1. The CDR3 loop spans 15 amino acids. V dropped 1 base and J dropped 7; count of bases not matched to a gene: 4. The germline V gene has CDR1 MDHEN and CDR2 SYDVKM. The CDR3 here is CASSLSDRGRQPQHF. CDR3 nucleotide sequence: TGTGCCAGCAGTTTATCGGACAGGGGGAGACAGCCCCAGCATTTT. Variable domain in full (rest from reference TRBV28 and TRBJ1-5): DVKVTQSSRYLVKRTGEKVFLECVQDMDHENMFWYRQDPGLGLRLIYFSYDVKMKEKGDIPEGYSVSREKKERFSLILESASTNQTSMYLCASSLSDRGRQPQHFGDGTRLSIL.

As DNA, the CDR3 is TGTGCCAGCACCAAAGGCGGGAGCGGCACAGATACGCAGTATTTT. This translates into CASTKGGSGTDTQYF. The gene calls are TRBV4-2 and TRBJ2-3, with TRBD2 identical over 7 bases. Trimming removed 7 bases from V and 1 base from J; junction bases left unmatched: 8. The CDR3 sequence is 15 residues long. Germline lookup yields CDR1 LGHNA and CDR2 YNFKEQ.

The genes are TRBV10-1 and TRBJ2-3, with 11 bases that match TRBD1. Per germline, CDR1 WNHNN and CDR2 SYGVQD (reference sequence). The CDR3 is made up of 14 amino acids. V dropped 8 bases and J dropped 6; count of bases not matched to a gene: 7. CDR3 sequence reads: CASGRTGGEDTQYF. CDR3 bases: TGCGCCAGCGGAAGGACAGGGGGCGAGGATACGCAGTATTTT.